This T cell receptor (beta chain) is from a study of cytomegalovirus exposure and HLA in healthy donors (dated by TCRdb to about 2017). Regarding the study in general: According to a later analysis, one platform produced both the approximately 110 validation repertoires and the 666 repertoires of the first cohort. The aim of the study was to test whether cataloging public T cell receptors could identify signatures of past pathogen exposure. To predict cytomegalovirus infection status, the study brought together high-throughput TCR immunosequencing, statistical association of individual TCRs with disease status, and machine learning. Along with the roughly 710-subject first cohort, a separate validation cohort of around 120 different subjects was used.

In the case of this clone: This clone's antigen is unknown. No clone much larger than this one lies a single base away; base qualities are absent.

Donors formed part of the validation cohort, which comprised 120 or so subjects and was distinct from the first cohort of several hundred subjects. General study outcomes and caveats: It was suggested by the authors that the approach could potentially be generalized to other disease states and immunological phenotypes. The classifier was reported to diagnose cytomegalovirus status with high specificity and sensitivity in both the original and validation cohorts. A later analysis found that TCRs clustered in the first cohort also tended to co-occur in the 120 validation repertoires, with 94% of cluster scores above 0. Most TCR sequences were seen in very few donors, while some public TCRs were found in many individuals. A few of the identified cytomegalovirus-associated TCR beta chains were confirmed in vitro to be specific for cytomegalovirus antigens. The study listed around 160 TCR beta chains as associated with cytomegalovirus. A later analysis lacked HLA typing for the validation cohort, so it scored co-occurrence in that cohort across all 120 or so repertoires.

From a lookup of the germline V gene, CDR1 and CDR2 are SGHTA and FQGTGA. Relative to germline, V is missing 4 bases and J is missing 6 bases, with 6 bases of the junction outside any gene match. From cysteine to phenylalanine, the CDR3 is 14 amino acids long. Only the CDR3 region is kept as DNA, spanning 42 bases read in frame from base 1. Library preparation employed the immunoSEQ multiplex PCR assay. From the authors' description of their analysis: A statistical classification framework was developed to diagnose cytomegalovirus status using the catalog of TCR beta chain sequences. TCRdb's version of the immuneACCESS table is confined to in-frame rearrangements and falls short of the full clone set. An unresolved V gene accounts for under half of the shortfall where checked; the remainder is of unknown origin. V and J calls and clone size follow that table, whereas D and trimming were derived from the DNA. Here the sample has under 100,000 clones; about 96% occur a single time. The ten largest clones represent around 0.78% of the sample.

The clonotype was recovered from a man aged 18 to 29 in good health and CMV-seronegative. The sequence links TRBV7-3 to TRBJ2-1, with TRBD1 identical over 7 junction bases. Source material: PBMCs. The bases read TGTGCCAGCAGCTCCCACAGGGGCCCCAATGAGCAGTTCTTC. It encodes CASSSHRGPNEQFF.